Below, 8 T cell receptor beta chains from the same sample are listed, as sequenced in a study of T cell repertoires in cytomegalovirus infection. TCRdb analysed the reads with MiXCR anew, one entry per CDR3 protein. This table has around 550,000 distinct CDR3 sequences, more than 20% appearing once. Sample: PBMCs. The receptors were gathered from a human donor in good health (CMV status not recorded). Some clones in this sample may be carry-over from other donors' samples.

This clonotype was counted at least ten times. The chain employs TRBV7-2 and TRBJ1-3, with TRBD1 matching 7 bases. Germline-derived CDR1 and CDR2 are SGHTA and FQGNSA. The CDR3 sequence is 14 residues long. The V and J ends lost 4 bases and 6 bases, in that order; junction bases with no gene match: 6. The chain's CDR3 is CASSSRQGENTIYF. The CDR3 DNA is TGTGCCAGCAGCTCCAGACAGGGCGAAAACACCATATATTTT.

This clonotype was seen only a few times. The rearrangement uses TRBV28 and TRBJ2-7; D is uncertain. V gave up 8 bases and J gave up 7 bases, with 15 bases separating them. The CDR3 sequence is 12 residues long. The germline gives CDR1 MDHEN, CDR2 SYDVKM. The CDR3 sequence: CASRNVQKEQYF. CDR3 coding DNA: TGTGCCAGCCGAAATGTCCAGAAGGAGCAGTACTTC.

V is TRBV3-1 and J is TRBJ2-1; no clear D gene. This CDR3 region has 16 residues. Germline CDR1 is LGHDT and CDR2 is YNNKEL (reference sequence). The V and J ends lost 1 base and 0 bases respectively, with 10 bases between them. The CDR3 loop is CASSQGHWASYNEQFF. CDR3 bases: TGTGCCAGCAGCCAAGGGCACTGGGCCTCCTACAATGAGCAGTTCTTC.

CDR3 coding DNA: TGTGCCAGCAGAGGGACAGTAAGGCAAGCTTTCTTT. Translating gives CASRGTVRQAFF. The V and J genes are TRBV6-2 or TRBV6-3 and TRBJ1-1, with TRBD1 identical over 7 bases. Unmatched junction bases numbered 7, after V lost 6 bases and J lost 9 bases. The length of the CDR3 is 12 residues. The germline gives CDR1 MNHEY, CDR2 SVGEGT.

CDR3 coding DNA: TGTGCCAGCAGTCCGGGACAGGGGGCGCATGAGCCCCAGCATTTT. Translating gives CASSPGQGAHEPQHF. The chain couples TRBV6-1 to TRBJ1-5; 12 bases fit TRBD1. This CDR3 is 15 amino acids long. The trim removed 5 bases at V and 8 bases at J, leaving 7 bases unmatched. CDR1 MNHNS and CDR2 SASEGT come from the germline V gene.

This clonotype appeared many times. The chain is built from TRBV7-2 and TRBJ2-7, with D unclear. The V and J ends lost 5 bases and 1 base respectively, with 12 bases between them. Per germline, CDR1 SGHTA and CDR2 FQGNSA. The CDR3 runs to 14 residues. CDR3 protein: CASSVAQGSYEQYF. In DNA, the CDR3 is TGTGCCAGCAGCGTCGCCCAAGGATCCTACGAGCAGTACTTC.

The chain joins TRBV7-9 to TRBJ1-5, with TRBD1 matching over 8 bases. Trimming cost V 7 bases and J 6 bases; bases outside gene matches: 8. The CDR3 is 14 residues long. Germline lookup yields CDR1 SEHNR and CDR2 FQNEAQ (reference sequence). CDR3 DNA: TGTGCCAGCACCCTCGCAGGGGGCGGTCAGCCCCAGCATTTT. Protein: CASTLAGGGQPQHF.

J is TRBJ2-1 and V is TRBV6-2 or TRBV6-3; no reliable D call. Trimming took 5 bases from V and 7 from J, leaving 12 bases between them. The CDR3 covers 13 residues. The V gene's germline CDR1 is MNHEY and CDR2 SVGEGT. The CDR3 DNA is TGTGCCAGCAGTCGCCCCAGAAGAAATGAGCAGTTCTTC. Its translation is CASSRPRRNEQFF.